Following are 3 T cell receptor beta chains from one sample sequenced in a study of memory CD4+ T cells and cytomegalovirus serostatus. Method: immunoSEQ multiplex PCR; TCRdb's copy keeps in-frame clones and lacks some. The sample gives about 59,000 clones, around 80% of which show up once; 1% to 1.2% is in the top ten. Single viable CD3+CD4+CD8-CD45RO+ cells were sorted as the memory CD4+ T cells. Sequencing was carried out using memory CD4+ T cells from blood. The receptor source for this set is an adult in good health and CMV-seronegative.

The chain combines TRBV6-5 with TRBJ2-5; D unclear. CDR1 and CDR2 (germline): MNHEY, SVGAGI. Deletions cut 4 bases from V and 5 bases from J, with 5 bases between. There are 11 residues in the CDR3. CDR3 amino acids: CASSLRETQYF. The DNA of the CDR3 is TGTGCCAGCAGTTTGAGGGAGACCCAGTACTTC.

This chain links TRBV5-4 with TRBJ1-2; D perhaps matches TRBD1 (5 bases). The CDR3 runs to 12 residues. Trimming left V 4 bases short and J 12 bases short, with 16 bases between. Germline lookup yields CDR1 SGHNT and CDR2 YYREEE (reference sequence). CDR3 amino acids: CASSTGRTENTF. In DNA, the CDR3 is TGTGCCAGCAGCACAGGACGGACCGAGAACACCTTC.

This clone appeared a few times. This chain joins TRBV5-8 and TRBJ2-1; 7 bases are a match to TRBD2. The junction had 5 bases not matched to a gene; V was cut back by 4 bases and J by 4 bases. Germline V CDR1 and CDR2: SGHTS, YDEGEE. The CDR3 covers 14 residues. The CDR3 coding sequence is TGTGCCAGCAGCCGGGGGGTGGTTTACAATGAGCAGTTCTTC. Translation: CASSRGVVYNEQFF.